A single sample is the source of the 4 T cell receptor beta chains below, sequenced in a study of identical twins. One entry per CDR3 protein, called by TCRdb with MiXCR from the 5' RACE reads. This sample has approximately 700,000 distinct CDR3 sequences, with around 5.7% found just once. Source material: naive T cells sorted from blood. These receptor sequences come from a man between 18 and 29 years old in good health.

This clonotype was counted between two and nine times. The rearrangement links TRBV2 to TRBJ2-2, with D possibly matching TRBD2 (6 bases). This CDR3 spans 18 amino acids. Trimming removed 2 bases from V and 4 bases from J, with 20 bases in between. The germline CDR1 and CDR2 sequences are SNHLY and FYNNEI. CDR3 in amino acids: CASSEFVSGRVITGELFF. DNA of the CDR3: TGTGCCAGCAGTGAATTCGTGTCCGGGAGAGTGATCACCGGGGAGCTGTTTTTT.

The J gene is TRBJ1-1, the V gene TRBV29-1; weak D call: TRBD1 (5 bases). This CDR3 is 12 amino acids long. Trimming cost V 4 bases and J 4 bases, with 10 bases left between them. The V gene's germline CDR1 is SQVTM and CDR2 ANQGSEA. CDR3 residues: CSVVQGVTEAFF. Here the CDR3 DNA reads TGCAGCGTTGTACAAGGGGTCACTGAAGCTTTCTTT.

This clonotype was seen repeatedly, ten times or more. The chain recombines TRBV5-1 with TRBJ1-5; possible D gene TRBD1, 6 bases. Per germline, CDR1 SGHRS and CDR2 YFSETQ. This CDR3 spans 15 amino acids. V was cut by 4 bases and J by 3 bases, with 14 bases left in between. The CDR3 sequence is CASSGERGHNQPQHF. The CDR3 nucleotides are TGCGCCAGCAGCGGGGAACGGGGACACAATCAGCCCCAGCATTTT.

The rearrangement links TRBV5-1 to TRBJ2-3, with D possibly matching TRBD1 (6 bases). CDR3 length: 15 residues. The germline V and J ends were trimmed by 4 bases and 4 bases, with 16 bases remaining between them. The germline V gene encodes CDR1 SGHRS and CDR2 YFSETQ. The CDR3 bases are TGCGCCAGCAGCGCGTACAGGGATGCCCCAGATACGCAGTATTTT. This encodes CASSAYRDAPDTQYF.